Listed below are T cell receptor beta chains from one sample, sequenced in a study of blood T cell repertoires in COVID-19. This table comes from immunoSEQ multiplex PCR, and its TCRdb copy is limited to in-frame clones, with some not included. The sample includes about 95,000 clones, more than 65% seen only once; the top ten take 20% to 25%. The sequenced material came from peripheral blood. All receptors come from a man older than 75 with active or convalescent COVID-19. Both conserved end residues are part of each CDR3. D genes are given only for firm matches. Size tells how often a clone was seen (once, few, many) or the class of an expanded clone, and some rows leave it out.

>TRBV30|TRBJ2-6|TRBD1|12|-
CAWSITQGAMAF
TGTGCCTGGAGTATAACCCAGGGGGCAATGGCTTTC
>TRBV7-2|TRBJ2-5|-|14|-
CASSPYSHQETQYF
TGTGCCAGCAGCCCGTATTCCCACCAAGAGACCCAGTACTTC
>TRBV3-1/TRBV3-2|TRBJ2-6|-|18|-
CASSLEQVDNSGANVLTF
TGTGCCAGCAGTCTGGAACAGGTTGATAACTCTGGGGCCAACGTCCTGACTTTC
>TRBV5-5|TRBJ1-5|-|17|-
CASSTSSRTYSNQPQHF
TGTGCCAGCAGCACCTCAAGCAGGACTTATAGCAATCAGCCCCAGCATTTT
>TRBV4-3|TRBJ1-1|-|11|-
CASSRGSEAFF
TGCGCCAGCAGCCGAGGCAGTGAAGCTTTCTTT
>TRBV5-1|TRBJ2-3|TRBD1|17|-
CASSSFLDRGGTDTQYF
TGCGCCAGCAGCTCCTTCCTAGACAGGGGGGGCACAGATACGCAGTATTTT
>TRBV2|TRBJ1-3|-|12|-
CASSDRGNTIYF
TGTGCCAGCAGTGACAGGGGAAACACCATATATTTT
>TRBV9|TRBJ2-5|-|16|-
CASSVESGSAWETQYF
TGTGCCAGCAGCGTAGAGTCTGGGAGCGCCTGGGAGACCCAGTACTTC
>TRBV5-6|TRBJ1-4|TRBD1|15|-
CASSFKTTGNEKLFF
TGTGCCAGCAGCTTCAAAACGACAGGGAATGAAAAACTGTTTTTT
>TRBV6-5|TRBJ2-1|TRBD2|16|-
CASSWPSGGAENEQFF
TGTGCCAGCAGTTGGCCAAGCGGGGGGGCCGAGAATGAGCAGTTCTTC
>TRBV7-6|TRBJ2-7|-|17|-
CASSHSGGGSSSYEQYF
TGTGCCAGCAGTCACAGCGGAGGGGGCAGTAGCTCCTACGAGCAGTACTTC
>TRBV7-9|TRBJ2-5|-|15|-
CASSSTKVRQETQYF
TGTGCCAGCAGCTCAACGAAAGTCAGACAAGAGACCCAGTACTTC
>TRBV19|TRBJ2-5|TRBD1|14|-
CASSFGQAGETQYF
TGTGCCAGTAGTTTCGGACAGGCGGGAGAGACCCAGTACTTC
>TRBV5-1|TRBJ1-4|-|17|-
CASSLTARTPANEKLFF
TGCGCCAGCAGCTTGACCGCCCGGACTCCAGCTAATGAAAAACTGTTTTTT
>TRBV7-9|TRBJ2-1|-|15|-
CASSLARVTYNEQFF
TGTGCCAGCAGCTTGGCCAGGGTCACCTACAATGAGCAGTTCTTC
>TRBV27|TRBJ2-7|TRBD2|14|-
CASSPWGGMIEQYF
TGTGCCAGCAGCCCCTGGGGGGGGATGATCGAGCAGTACTTC
>TRBV6-5|TRBJ1-2|-|14|-
CASTRVQGDYGYTF
TGTGCCAGCACCCGCGTACAGGGAGACTATGGCTACACCTTC
>TRBV7-2|TRBJ2-2|TRBD1|17|-
CASSLAPGQGNAGELFF
TGTGCCAGCAGCTTGGCCCCGGGACAGGGAAACGCCGGGGAGCTGTTTTTT
>TRBV2|TRBJ2-3|-|20|-
CASSGSRLPGGRRNTDTQYF
TGTGCCAGCAGTGGAAGTCGCCTCCCGGGGGGCCGACGAAACACAGATACGCAGTATTTT
>TRBV7-2|TRBJ1-2|-|16|-
CASSLTVFGTTYGYTF
TGTGCCAGCAGCTTAACGGTTTTCGGGACAACCTATGGCTACACCTTC
>TRBV29-1|TRBJ2-2|-|15|-
CSVEEGGVDTGELFF
TGCAGCGTTGAAGAGGGCGGGGTTGACACCGGGGAGCTGTTTTTT
>TRBV27|TRBJ1-1|-|15|-
CASSPWGGLNTEAFF
TGTGCCAGCAGTCCCTGGGGGGGCCTGAACACTGAAGCTTTCTTT
>TRBV7-9|TRBJ1-2|-|14|-
CASSLGGLGGGYTF
TGTGCCAGCAGCTTAGGGGGCTTGGGAGGTGGCTACACCTTC
>TRBV3-1/TRBV3-2|TRBJ2-4|-|14|-
CASSQVGRRYIQYF
TGTGCCAGCAGCCAAGTTGGGAGGCGTTACATTCAGTACTTC
>TRBV30|TRBJ1-5|TRBD1|13|-
CAWARGLRQPQHF
TGTGCCTGGGCCAGGGGGCTGCGTCAGCCCCAGCATTTT
>TRBV3-1/TRBV3-2|TRBJ2-2|-|13|once
CASRRGNTGELFF
TGTGCCAGCAGGCGGGGAAACACCGGGGAGCTGTTTTTT
>TRBV7-6|TRBJ2-7|TRBD1|15|few
CASSLETGVSYEQYF
TGTGCCAGCAGCTTAGAGACAGGGGTATCCTACGAGCAGTACTTC
>TRBV5-1|TRBJ2-2|-|15|-
CASSLDSTNTGELFF
TGCGCCAGCAGCTTGGACAGTACGAACACCGGGGAGCTGTTTTTT
>TRBV9|TRBJ2-3|TRBD2|16|-
CASSVVGASGLDTQYF
TGTGCCAGCAGCGTAGTAGGGGCTAGCGGGTTGGATACGCAGTATTTT
>TRBV7-8|TRBJ2-1|TRBD1|13|-
CASSLGQGTEQFF
TGTGCCAGCAGCTTAGGACAGGGGACTGAGCAGTTCTTC
>TRBV19|TRBJ1-5|TRBD1|16|once
CASSIKKGQGDQPQHF
TGTGCCAGTAGTATTAAGAAAGGACAGGGGGATCAGCCCCAGCATTTT
>TRBV7-9|TRBJ1-2|-|16|-
CASSLGGGYSNYGYTF
TGTGCCAGCAGCTTAGGGGGAGGATATTCAAACTATGGCTACACCTTC
>TRBV7-9|TRBJ2-2|-|15|few
CASSLVLGDTGELFF
TGTGCCAGCAGCTTAGTTCTGGGCGACACCGGGGAGCTGTTTTTT
>TRBV9|TRBJ1-3|TRBD1|15|-
CASSADRGNGNTIYF
TGTGCCAGCAGCGCCGACAGGGGAAATGGAAACACCATATATTTT
>TRBV3-1/TRBV3-2|TRBJ1-2|TRBD1|20|-
CASSQPHSPSRQGGSNGYTF
TGTGCCAGCAGCCAACCGCATAGCCCGAGTAGGCAGGGGGGTTCAAATGGCTACACCTTC
>TRBV7-9|TRBJ2-7|-|14|once
CASSPGGLSYEQYF
TGTGCCAGCAGCCCGGGCGGACTCTCCTACGAGCAGTACTTC
>TRBV19|TRBJ2-1|-|13|once
CASSIYGAAEQFF
TGTGCCAGTAGTATCTATGGGGCGGCTGAGCAGTTCTTC
>TRBV5-5|TRBJ1-5|-|16|-
CASSLSGFGSNQPQHF
TGTGCCAGCAGCTTGTCCGGGTTCGGGAGCAATCAGCCCCAGCATTTT
>TRBV29-1|TRBJ1-2|-|11|-
CSAEVVDGYTF
TGCAGCGCCGAGGTGGTGGATGGCTACACCTTC
>TRBV4-3|TRBJ1-2|TRBD1|14|-
CASSPRTGGYGYTF
TGCGCCAGCAGCCCACGGACAGGAGGCTATGGCTACACCTTC
>TRBV6-5|TRBJ2-7|TRBD2|14|-
CATRTSGGNYEQYF
TGTGCCACCCGGACTAGCGGGGGTAATTACGAGCAGTACTTC
>TRBV3-1/TRBV3-2|TRBJ1-2|-|12|-
CASSLGPGGYTF
TGTGCCAGCAGCCTAGGCCCGGGGGGTTACACCTTC
>TRBV5-1|TRBJ1-1|-|14|-
CASSFQGGDTEAFF
TGCGCCAGCAGCTTCCAAGGGGGGGACACTGAAGCTTTCTTT
>TRBV25-1|TRBJ2-3|-|11|-
CASLQWDTQYF
TGTGCCAGTCTCCAGTGGGATACGCAGTATTTT
>TRBV5-6|TRBJ2-3|TRBD2|16|-
CASSRKAGGGTDTQYF
TGTGCCAGCAGCCGGAAAGCGGGGGGTGGGACAGATACGCAGTATTTT
>TRBV5-6|TRBJ1-1|-|12|-
CASSWGVGEAFF
TGTGCCAGCAGCTGGGGGGTTGGTGAAGCTTTCTTT
>TRBV7-2|TRBJ1-2|-|16|-
CASSSGYLTGNYGYTF
TGTGCCAGCAGCTCCGGGTACCTCACAGGGAACTATGGCTACACCTTC
>TRBV7-2|TRBJ1-1|-|13|-
CASSPSPLLEAFF
TGTGCCAGCAGCCCGTCTCCTCTTCTTGAAGCTTTCTTT
>TRBV28|TRBJ1-2|-|14|once
CASSFGAGNYGYTF
TGTGCCAGCAGTTTTGGGGCGGGAAACTATGGCTACACCTTC
>TRBV10-3|TRBJ2-7|TRBD1|14|-
CATSIGDSNGEQYF
TGTGCCACCTCTATCGGGGACAGCAACGGCGAGCAGTACTTC
>TRBV5-6|TRBJ2-7|TRBD1|14|-
CASSLTGGNYEQYF
TGTGCCAGCAGCTTGACAGGGGGTAACTACGAGCAGTACTTC
>TRBV6-5|TRBJ2-7|TRBD2|15|-
CASRGGGRPIYEQYF
TGTGCCAGCAGGGGGGGAGGGAGGCCAATCTACGAGCAGTACTTC
>TRBV29-1|TRBJ1-2|TRBD1|14|-
CSPNSEGASYGYTF
TGCAGCCCCAATTCAGAGGGGGCCAGCTATGGCTACACCTTC